This TCR beta chain emerged from a study of Ad26.COV2.S vaccination and SARS-CoV-2 variants. Clones were read by immunoSEQ multiplex PCR, and TCRdb kept only the in-frame ones, dropping some. The sample holds more than 150,000 clones, approximately 88% seen once. Germline assignment: CDR1 SGDLS and CDR2 YYNGEE. The V segment lost 0 bases and the J segment 6 bases; nucleotides outside the gene matches: 8. The CDR3 is 16 residues long. This chain joins TRBV9 and TRBJ2-1; the match to TRBD2 covers 8 bases. This receptor was obtained from a human donor who had recovered from COVID-19. The sample was peripheral blood, taken after recovery from COVID-19. CDR3 in DNA: TGTGCCAGCAGCGTAGTCCCCTTAGCGGGAAGCAATGAGCAGTTCTTC. Encoded protein: CASSVVPLAGSNEQFF.